Listed below are T cell receptor beta chains from one sample, sequenced in a study of CD4 T cells in relation to SARS-CoV-2 and coronaviruses. Their antigens remain unidentified. Assay: immunoSEQ multiplex PCR; the TCRdb copy retains only in-frame clones and omits some. The sample lists about 17,000 clones, 75% to 85% seen once, with around 9.9% in the top ten. Sequenced: CD4+ T cells from PBMCs, cultured in vitro. Receptors were obtained from a human donor in good health. Each CDR3 is given with its conserved first and last residue. Each record gives: J gene, D gene, V gene, CDR3 DNA, CDR3 protein. D genes are given only for firm matches.

j_gene: TRBJ2-5; d_gene: NA; v_gene: TRBV5-1; CDR3nt: TGCGCCAGCAGACAGGAGGGGGAGACCCAGTACTTC; CDR3aa: CASRQEGETQYF
j_gene: TRBJ2-2; d_gene: NA; v_gene: TRBV9; CDR3nt: TGTGCCAGCGGGATGAACACCGGGGAGCTGTTTTTT; CDR3aa: CASGMNTGELFF
j_gene: TRBJ1-3; d_gene: NA; v_gene: TRBV11-2; CDR3nt: TGTGCCAGCAGCTTGCTAGCCGGCAGGTCCTCCTCTGGAAACACCATATATTTT; CDR3aa: CASSLLAGRSSSGNTIYF
j_gene: TRBJ2-7; d_gene: TRBD1; v_gene: TRBV6-2/TRBV6-3; CDR3nt: TGTGCCAGCAGCCGCGGACAGGGGGCTCCCTACGAGCAGTACTTC; CDR3aa: CASSRGQGAPYEQYF
j_gene: TRBJ2-1; d_gene: NA; v_gene: TRBV3-1/TRBV3-2; CDR3nt: TGTGCCAGCAGCCAAGTGGTGGGATCGGGCGAGCAGTTCTTC; CDR3aa: CASSQVVGSGEQFF
j_gene: TRBJ2-5; d_gene: NA; v_gene: TRBV6-5; CDR3nt: TGTGCCAGCAGTTATCGTGTACAAGAGACCCAGTACTTC; CDR3aa: CASSYRVQETQYF
j_gene: TRBJ2-7; d_gene: TRBD2; v_gene: TRBV3-1/TRBV3-2; CDR3nt: TGTGCCAGCAGCCTCCCGGGACTAGCGGGAGGTTCCGACGAGCAGTACTTC; CDR3aa: CASSLPGLAGGSDEQYF
j_gene: TRBJ2-2; d_gene: TRBD1; v_gene: TRBV4-1; CDR3nt: TGCGCCAGCAGCCTGGGACAGGGGGCGGACGGGGAGCTGTTTTTT; CDR3aa: CASSLGQGADGELFF
j_gene: TRBJ1-5; d_gene: NA; v_gene: TRBV7-8; CDR3nt: TGTGCCAGCAGCTGGACAGATAGCAATCAGCCCCAGCATTTT; CDR3aa: CASSWTDSNQPQHF
j_gene: TRBJ1-3; d_gene: NA; v_gene: TRBV5-1; CDR3nt: TGCGCCAGCAGCTTGACGATCTCTGGAAACACCATATATTTT; CDR3aa: CASSLTISGNTIYF
j_gene: TRBJ1-4; d_gene: TRBD1; v_gene: TRBV5-1; CDR3nt: TGCGCCAGCAGCTTGACCGGGACAGGGAAAGAAAAACTGTTTTTT; CDR3aa: CASSLTGTGKEKLFF
j_gene: TRBJ2-7; d_gene: NA; v_gene: TRBV7-2; CDR3nt: TGTGCCAGTACCAGGGCGCGGGAGCAGTACTTC; CDR3aa: CASTRAREQYF
j_gene: TRBJ2-3; d_gene: TRBD2; v_gene: TRBV19; CDR3nt: TGTGCCAGTTTGACTAGCGGGAGAGCGGGAGATACGCAGTATTTT; CDR3aa: CASLTSGRAGDTQYF
j_gene: TRBJ2-1; d_gene: TRBD2; v_gene: TRBV5-1; CDR3nt: TGCGCCAGCACCCTACCCCGGACTAGCGGGGGGGCCAGCTCCTACAATGAGCAGTTCTTC; CDR3aa: CASTLPRTSGGASSYNEQFF
j_gene: TRBJ1-4; d_gene: TRBD1; v_gene: TRBV2; CDR3nt: TGTGCCAGCAGTCTATTCCAGGGGGGGAATGAAAAACTGTTTTTT; CDR3aa: CASSLFQGGNEKLFF
j_gene: TRBJ2-2; d_gene: TRBD2; v_gene: TRBV9; CDR3nt: TGTGCCAGCAGCCTAGCGGGGGGAAACACCGGGGAGCTGTTTTTT; CDR3aa: CASSLAGGNTGELFF
j_gene: TRBJ1-3; d_gene: NA; v_gene: TRBV1; CDR3nt: TGCACCAGCAGCCAGAGGGGGGACGTAAGCTCTGGAAACACCATATATTTT; CDR3aa: CTSSQRGDVSSGNTIYF
j_gene: TRBJ1-6; d_gene: TRBD1; v_gene: TRBV6-1; CDR3nt: TGTGCCAGCAGTGTACCCGGGACAGATTATAATTCACCCCTCCACTTT; CDR3aa: CASSVPGTDYNSPLHF
j_gene: TRBJ1-1; d_gene: NA; v_gene: TRBV18; CDR3nt: TGTGCCAGCTCACCATGGGAGAACACTGAAGCTTTCTTT; CDR3aa: CASSPWENTEAFF
j_gene: TRBJ1-2; d_gene: NA; v_gene: TRBV4-2; CDR3nt: TGTGCCAGCAGCCAGGCGGAGGGTAACTATGGCTACACCTTC; CDR3aa: CASSQAEGNYGYTF
j_gene: TRBJ2-7; d_gene: TRBD2; v_gene: TRBV6-5; CDR3nt: TGTGCCGTTATGGGGAGCGGGAGAAACTCCTACGAGCAGTACTTC; CDR3aa: CAVMGSGRNSYEQYF
j_gene: TRBJ1-2; d_gene: NA; v_gene: TRBV24-1; CDR3nt: TGTGCCACCAGTGATTTTCGCAGGGGAGCCTATGGCTACACCTTC; CDR3aa: CATSDFRRGAYGYTF
j_gene: TRBJ1-4; d_gene: NA; v_gene: TRBV27; CDR3nt: TGTGCCAGCAGTTCCTCATACGCAACTAATGAAAAACTGTTTTTT; CDR3aa: CASSSSYATNEKLFF